One sample yielded the 20 T cell receptor beta chains listed below, sequenced in a study of T-cell memory formation after mild COVID-19. TCRdb reprocessed the 5' RACE reads with MiXCR, giving one entry per CDR3 protein. The table records 450,000 to 650,000 distinct CDR3 sequences, about a fifth of them present only once. The sequenced material came from PBMCs or a T cell subset sorted from them (not recorded which). All receptors come from an adult woman who had mild COVID-19 (a few samples of this study predate the infection). Cell type and time point are not known.

The J gene is TRBJ1-4, the V gene TRBV7-9, with 7 positions matching TRBD1. Germline V CDR1 and CDR2: SEHNR, FQNEAQ (reference sequence). This CDR3 is 14 amino acids long. The junction had 4 bases not matched to a gene; V was cut back by 2 bases and J by 7 bases. The CDR3 coding sequence is TGTGCCAGCAGCTTAACGACAGGGAGTGAAAAACTGTTTTTT. Translation: CASSLTTGSEKLFF.

The chain uses TRBV6-2 or TRBV6-3 and TRBJ2-7; perhaps TRBD1 as D (6 bases). CDR3 size: 15 residues. Trimming took off 7 bases at V and 1 base at J, with 17 bases between the two ends. Germline V CDR1 and CDR2: MNHEY, SVGEGT. The CDR3 region is CASMPTSDRSYEQYF. The CDR3 DNA is TGTGCCAGCATGCCCACCTCGGACAGATCCTACGAGCAGTACTTC.

This clonotype was detected a few times. The chain recombines TRBV20-1 with TRBJ2-3, with 10 bases identical to TRBD1. Germline V CDR1 and CDR2: DFQATT, SNEGSKA (reference sequence). With 0 bases clipped from V and 6 bases from J, the junction kept 6 bases outside the gene matches. The CDR3 spans 15 residues. This CDR3 reads CSAREGRQGADTQYF. CDR3 DNA: TGCAGTGCTAGAGAGGGAAGACAGGGGGCCGATACGCAGTATTTT.

The J gene is TRBJ2-3, the V gene TRBV11-2; D might be TRBD1 (6 bases). The V gene lost 2 bases and the J gene lost 1 base, with 19 bases spanning the gap. The germline V gene has CDR1 SGHAT and CDR2 FQNNGV. The CDR3 totals 18 residues. The CDR3 DNA follows: TGTGCCAGCAGCTTAACGGGACAACGAATAATCCGCACAGATACGCAGTATTTT. It is translated as CASSLTGQRIIRTDTQYF.

This clonotype was picked up one time. V and J are TRBV7-6 and TRBJ2-3; TRBD2 is a possible D gene (6 bases). V shed 1 base and J shed 0 bases, with 20 bases lying between them. This CDR3 has 19 residues. Germline-derived CDR1 and CDR2 are SGHVS and FNYEAQ. The CDR3 is CASSLEVARDSKSTDTQYF. The CDR3 nucleotides read TGTGCCAGCAGCTTAGAGGTTGCGCGGGATAGTAAAAGCACAGATACGCAGTATTTT. The full variable domain, in which reference TRBV7-6 and TRBJ2-3 provide the parts outside the CDR3, is GAGVSQSPRYKVTKRGQDVALRCDPISGHVSLYWYRQALGQGPEFLTYFNYEAQQDKSGLPNDRFSAERPEGSISTLTIQRTEQRDSAMYRCASSLEVARDSKSTDTQYFGPGTRLTVL.

This clonotype was observed a few times. This sequence joins TRBV29-1 and TRBJ1-2, with 9 bases aligning to TRBD1. The CDR3 runs to 14 residues. CDR1 SQVTM and CDR2 ANQGSEA come from the germline V gene. The V gene end was trimmed by 4 bases and the J gene end by 5 bases; junction bases not matched to a gene: 8. CDR3: CSVAEQGAKYGYTF. Here the CDR3 DNA reads TGCAGCGTTGCGGAACAGGGGGCCAAATATGGCTACACCTTC.

Many counts were recorded for this clonotype. The rearrangement links TRBV29-1 to TRBJ1-1; TRBD1 might be the D (5 bases). Germline loops: CDR1 SQVTM, CDR2 ANQGSEA. The V gene lost 7 bases and the J gene lost 0 bases, with 9 bases spanning the gap. This CDR3 has 12 amino acids. CDR3 loop: CSALTVNTEAFF. The CDR3 DNA follows: TGCAGCGCCCTGACAGTGAACACTGAAGCTTTCTTT.

This chain connects TRBV12-3 or TRBV12-4 to TRBJ2-7; the D gene could be TRBD1 or TRBD2 (6 bases each). Trimming removed 7 bases at V and 4 bases at J, with 20 bases between. The length of the CDR3 is 15 residues. The CDR3 reads CASTPQVGGPYEQYF. In nucleotides, the CDR3 is TGTGCCAGCACTCCCCAAGTCGGGGGCCCATACGAGCAGTACTTC.

This clonotype turned up a few times. CDR3 sequence (DNA): TGTGCCAGCAGCCCCATCCCTGGAAAAAACATTCAGTACTTC. This gives the protein CASSPIPGKNIQYF. The chain uses TRBV7-9 and TRBJ2-4; D gene ambiguous. There are 14 residues in the CDR3. Germline CDR1 SEHNR, CDR2 FQNEAQ (reference sequence). Between the trimmed V and J ends, which lost 5 bases and 4 bases, there was a span of 12 bases.

This clonotype has ten or more counts. J is TRBJ2-7 and V is TRBV28, with TRBD2 identical over 14 bases. The CDR3 is made up of 16 amino acids. Germline CDR1 MDHEN, CDR2 SYDVKM. J gave up 8 bases and V 0 bases, and 6 bases lay outside the gene matches. Here the CDR3 reads CASSLWEGLAGVQQYF. The CDR3 nucleotides are TGTGCCAGCAGTTTATGGGAGGGACTAGCGGGAGTCCAGCAGTACTTC.

A few counts support this clonotype. The chain links TRBV7-2 to TRBJ2-1; 8 bases line up with TRBD1. This CDR3 contains 14 residues. CDR1 is SGHTA and CDR2 is FQGNSA in the germline V gene. J was trimmed by 9 bases and V by 4 bases; bases with no gene match: 8. CDR3 loop: CASSSNSGGGEQFF. DNA of the CDR3: TGTGCCAGCAGCTCGAACTCAGGGGGCGGTGAGCAGTTCTTC.

This clonotype appeared many times. The V call is TRBV3-1, the J call TRBJ2-7; the match to TRBD1 covers 9 bases. The germline V gene has CDR1 LGHDT and CDR2 YNNKEL (reference sequence). J lost 5 bases, V lost 3 bases, and 11 bases had no gene match. The CDR3 totals 16 residues. The CDR3 region is CASSHWSVTGGDEQYF. The CDR3 nucleotides read TGTGCCAGCAGCCACTGGTCGGTAACAGGGGGCGACGAGCAGTACTTC.

This clonotype was found a few times. The chain recombines TRBV15 with TRBJ2-2, with 7 bases lining up with TRBD1. CDR1 and CDR2 (germline): LNHNV, YYDKDF (reference sequence). The V and J ends lost 5 bases and 5 bases, in that order; junction bases with no gene match: 8. CDR3 length: 15 residues. As DNA, the CDR3 is TGTGCCACCAGCCAGGGGGTTGTGTGGACCGGGGAGCTGTTTTTT. Translated, it gives CATSQGVVWTGELFF.

The chain joins TRBV6-2 or TRBV6-3 to TRBJ2-3; D perhaps matches TRBD2 (7 bases). CDR1 is MNHEY and CDR2 is SVGEGT in the germline V gene. This CDR3 contains 18 residues. V shed 6 bases and J shed 1 base, with 23 bases lying between them. CDR3 bases: TGTGCCAGCAGCCCACCAAGGTTCGGGGGGCCGGGCACAGATACGCAGTATTTT. As protein: CASSPPRFGGPGTDTQYF.

This clonotype was counted only a few times. The rearrangement uses TRBV4-1 and TRBJ2-6, with D perhaps TRBD1 (5 bases). Trimming removed 1 base from V and 2 bases from J, with 9 bases in between. CDR1 MGHRA and CDR2 YSYEKL come from the germline V gene. This CDR3 comprises 16 residues. This chain's CDR3 is CASSQGQGAGANVLTF. In DNA form, the CDR3 reads TGCGCCAGCAGCCAAGGGCAGGGCGCTGGGGCCAACGTCCTGACTTTC.

V and J are TRBV29-1 and TRBJ2-2; D possibly uses TRBD1 or TRBD2 (6 bases each). The germline gives CDR1 SQVTM, CDR2 ANQGSEA. The CDR3 has 13 amino acids. Trimming took off 7 bases at V and 5 bases at J, with 14 bases between the two ends. The CDR3 coding sequence is TGCAGCGCCGGGGGCACGGGGACCGGGGAGCTGTTTTTT. It yields the protein CSAGGTGTGELFF.

In this sample, this clonotype turned up a few times. The chain links TRBV6-5 to TRBJ1-6; 7 nucleotides line up with TRBD1. Germline V CDR1 and CDR2: MNHEY, SVGAGI. The CDR3 contains 14 residues. The V segment lost 6 bases and the J segment 10 bases; nucleotides outside the gene matches: 9. The CDR3, as DNA: TGTGCCAGCAGCCCCGACAGGGATCTCTCACCCCTCCACTTT. It is translated as CASSPDRDLSPLHF.

This clonotype was seen only a few times. The chain uses TRBV20-1 and TRBJ1-2; D possibly corresponds to TRBD1 (6 bases). Germline assignment: CDR1 DFQATT and CDR2 SNEGSKA (reference sequence). Trimming removed 0 bases at V and 4 bases at J, with 18 bases between. This CDR3 spans 16 amino acids. Written as DNA, the CDR3 is TGCAGTGCTAGAGATGGGTGGGACACTTCTCTCTATGGCTACACCTTC. Translated: CSARDGWDTSLYGYTF.

This clonotype came up once. The rearrangement uses TRBV6-2 or TRBV6-3 and TRBJ2-3; 8 bases align to TRBD1. This CDR3 is 15 amino acids long. Trimming removed 9 bases from V and 2 bases from J; junction bases left unmatched: 10. Looked up from germline, CDR1 is MNHEY and CDR2 is SVGEGT. The CDR3 region is CASNFRDRTTDTQYF. In nucleotides, the CDR3 is TGTGCCAGTAACTTCCGGGACAGGACCACAGATACGCAGTATTTT.

This clonotype was picked up a small number of times. CDR3 residues: CAVGDTYEQYF. The CDR3 DNA reads as TGTGCCGTCGGGGACACCTACGAGCAGTACTTC. The rearrangement uses TRBV28 and TRBJ2-7, with a weak D call TRBD1 (6 bases). The CDR3 totals 11 residues. In germline, CDR1 is MDHEN, CDR2 SYDVKM. V was cut by 11 bases and J by 2 bases, with 10 bases left in between.